This T cell receptor beta chain was recorded in a study of blood T cell repertoires in COVID-19. Study background: The origin of the acute and convalescent COVID-19 samples was the United States, Italy and Spain.

Trimming removed 3 bases from V and 4 bases from J, with 12 bases in between. There are 13 residues in the CDR3. From germline, CDR1 is DFQATT and CDR2 SNEGSKA (reference sequence). How the authors handled the data: Reference gene primer amplification in the assay estimated nucleated cell counts. Repertoires were generated with immunoSEQ multiplex PCR, while TCRdb's copy carries only in-frame clones and drops some. The D gene and trimming were derived from the DNA, and the V and J assignments and clone size from that table. The sample shows some 80,000 clones, roughly 86% of them seen only once. The rearrangement joins TRBV20-1 to TRBJ1-1, with D unclear. This sequence originates from a man aged 50-59 years with active or convalescent COVID-19. The sequenced material came from peripheral blood. The CDR3 is CSASLTFGTEAFF. CDR3 bases: TGCAGTGCTAGTTTGACATTCGGCACTGAAGCTTTCTTT.